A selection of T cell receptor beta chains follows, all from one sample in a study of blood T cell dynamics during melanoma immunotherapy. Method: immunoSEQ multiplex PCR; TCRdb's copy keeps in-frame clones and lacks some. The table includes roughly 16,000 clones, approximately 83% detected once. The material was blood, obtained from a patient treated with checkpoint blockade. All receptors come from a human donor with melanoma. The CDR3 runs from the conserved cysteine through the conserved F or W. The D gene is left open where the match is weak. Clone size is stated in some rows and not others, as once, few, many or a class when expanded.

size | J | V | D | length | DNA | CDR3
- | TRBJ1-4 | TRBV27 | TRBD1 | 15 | TGTGCCAGCAGGCCCGGAGCAGGGGGTAATGAAAAACTGTTTTTT | CASRPGAGGNEKLFF
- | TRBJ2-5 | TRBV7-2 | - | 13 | TGTGCCAGCAGCCGTGGAGGCGAAGAGACCCAGTACTTC | CASSRGGEETQYF
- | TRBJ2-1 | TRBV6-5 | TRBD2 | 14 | TGTGCCAGCAGTTCCCCGGGGGGTCTTAATGAGCAGTTCTTC | CASSSPGGLNEQFF
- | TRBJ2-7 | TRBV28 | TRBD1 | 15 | TGTGCCAGCACCCAAGCTGGGACAGGAGCCTACGAGCAGTACTTC | CASTQAGTGAYEQYF
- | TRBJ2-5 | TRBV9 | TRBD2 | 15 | TGTGCCAGCAGCAAAAAACTAGCGGGAAGGGAGACCCAGTACTTC | CASSKKLAGRETQYF
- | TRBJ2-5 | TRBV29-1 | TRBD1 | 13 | TGCAGCGTTGGGACAGGGGGCAGAAAGACCCAGTACTTC | CSVGTGGRKTQYF
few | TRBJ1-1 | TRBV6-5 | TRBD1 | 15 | TGTGCCAGCAGGATAACAGGGGGAGGTAGTACTGAAGCTTTCTTT | CASRITGGGSTEAFF
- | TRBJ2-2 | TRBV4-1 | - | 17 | TGCGCCAGCACCGAGCGGATTAGTTCCGAGAACACCGGGGAGCTGTTTTTT | CASTERISSENTGELFF
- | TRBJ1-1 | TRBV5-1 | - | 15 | TGCGCCAGCAGCTTGACTCTAGGACAGAACACTGAAGCTTTCTTT | CASSLTLGQNTEAFF
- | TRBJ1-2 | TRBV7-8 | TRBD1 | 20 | TGTGCCAGCAGCCCCTTTATTGTCCCGGAGGACAGGGGAAAGGTAGACGGCTACACCTTC | CASSPFIVPEDRGKVDGYTF
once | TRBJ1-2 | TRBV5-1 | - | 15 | TGCGCCAGCAGCCTAGGCGGGGACACAGTCTATGGCTACACCTTC | CASSLGGDTVYGYTF
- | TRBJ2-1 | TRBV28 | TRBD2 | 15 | TGTGCCAGCAGTTTTGCGCTAGCGGGAGTCTATGAGCAGTTCTTC | CASSFALAGVYEQFF
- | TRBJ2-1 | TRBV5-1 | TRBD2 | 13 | TGCGCCAGCAAACTAGCGGGAGGGGATGAGCAGTTCTTC | CASKLAGGDEQFF
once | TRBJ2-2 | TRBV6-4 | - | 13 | TGTGCCAGCAGTGTAGGGAACACCGGGGAGCTGTTTTTT | CASSVGNTGELFF
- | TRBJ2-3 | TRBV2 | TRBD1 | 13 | TGTGCCAGCAGGGGACAGGGGGCAGATACGCAGTATTTT | CASRGQGADTQYF
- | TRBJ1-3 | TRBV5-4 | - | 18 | TGTGCCAGCAGCTTGGTAGGGCGGAGTCCCCACTCTGGAAACACCATATATTTT | CASSLVGRSPHSGNTIYF
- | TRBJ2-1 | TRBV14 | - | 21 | TGTGCCAGCAGTCGACAGAAACTTAGGGACAAAAGTTCGGGGCCCTACAATGAGCAGTTCTTC | CASSRQKLRDKSSGPYNEQFF
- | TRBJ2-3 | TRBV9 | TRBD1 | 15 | TGTGCCAGCAGCGTAGGAGGACAGGGGGCAGATACGCAGTATTTT | CASSVGGQGADTQYF
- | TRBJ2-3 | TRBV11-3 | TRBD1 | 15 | TGTGCCAGCAGCTTCGGGACAGGGCTCGCAGATACGCAGTATTTT | CASSFGTGLADTQYF
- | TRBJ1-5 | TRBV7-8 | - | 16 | TGTGCCAGCAGCTTAGGTTTCGGGGCAGGGAATCAGCCCCAGCATTTT | CASSLGFGAGNQPQHF
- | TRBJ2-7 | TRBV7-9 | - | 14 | TGTGCCAGCAGCTTAGTCGGGAGAAGCTACGAGCAGTACTTC | CASSLVGRSYEQYF
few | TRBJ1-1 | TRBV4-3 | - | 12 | TGCGCCAGCAGCCAAGATCGACAAGAAGCTTTCTTT | CASSQDRQEAFF
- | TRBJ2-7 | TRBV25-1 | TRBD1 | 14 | TGTGCCAGCAGTGCGGACAGGGCCCCCTACGAGCAGTACTTC | CASSADRAPYEQYF
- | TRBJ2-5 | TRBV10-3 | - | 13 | TGTGCCATCAGTGAGTCCAGCCAAGAGACCCAGTACTTC | CAISESSQETQYF
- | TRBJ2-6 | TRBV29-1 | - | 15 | TGCAGCGTTTCACCCGGGACGCCCGGGGCCAACGTCCTGACTTTC | CSVSPGTPGANVLTF
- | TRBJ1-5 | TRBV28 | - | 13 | TGTGCCAGCAGATACAGGGTCGGGCAGCCCCAGCATTTT | CASRYRVGQPQHF
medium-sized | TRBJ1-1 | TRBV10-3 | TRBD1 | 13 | TGTGCCACCGGGACAGGGGGTTCAACTGAAGCTTTCTTT | CATGTGGSTEAFF
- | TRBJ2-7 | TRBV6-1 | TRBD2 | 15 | TGTGCCAGCAGTGCCAAGACTAGCGGGATCGCGGAGCAGTACTTC | CASSAKTSGIAEQYF
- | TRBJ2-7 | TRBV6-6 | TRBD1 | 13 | TGTGCCAGCAGTGAGGGACAGGCCTACGAGCAGTACTTC | CASSEGQAYEQYF
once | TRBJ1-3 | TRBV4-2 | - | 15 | TGTGCCAGCAGCCAAGCCCCCGACTCTGGAAACACCATATATTTT | CASSQAPDSGNTIYF
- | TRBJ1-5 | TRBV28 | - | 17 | TGTGCCAGTGGGGGTATTTTGGGGGCGGTCAGCAATCAGCCCCAGCATTTT | CASGGILGAVSNQPQHF
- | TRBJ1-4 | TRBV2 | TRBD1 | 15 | TGTGCCAGCAACGGACGAGGGACAGCTAATGAAAAACTGTTTTTT | CASNGRGTANEKLFF
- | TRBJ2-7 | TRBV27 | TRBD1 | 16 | TGTGCCAGCAGTTTGGCCCGGACAGGGGGCTCACGGGAGCAGTACTTC | CASSLARTGGSREQYF
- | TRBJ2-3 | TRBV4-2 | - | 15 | TGTGCCAGCAGCCAAGATAGGACCGGGTCGGATACGCAGTATTTT | CASSQDRTGSDTQYF
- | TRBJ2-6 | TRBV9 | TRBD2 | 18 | TGTGCCAGCAGCGTCTCTAGCGGGAAAGACTCTGGGGCCAACGTCCTGACTTTC | CASSVSSGKDSGANVLTF
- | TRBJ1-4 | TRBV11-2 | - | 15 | TGTGCCAGCAGCTTAGGAGGGGGGCCTAATGAAAAACTGTTTTTT | CASSLGGGPNEKLFF
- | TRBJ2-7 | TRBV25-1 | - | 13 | TGTGCCAGCAGTGAATCTGTCCCCTACGAGCAGTACTTC | CASSESVPYEQYF
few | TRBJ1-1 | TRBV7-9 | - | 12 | TGTGCCAGCAGTGTCCGGGGCACTGAAGCTTTCTTT | CASSVRGTEAFF
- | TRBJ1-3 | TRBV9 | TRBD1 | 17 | TGTGCCAGCAGCGTCTACGACAGGGCCAGCTCTGGAAACACCATATATTTT | CASSVYDRASSGNTIYF
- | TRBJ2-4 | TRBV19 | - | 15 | TGTGCCAGTGGCCCGTTCCGGGACACAAAAAACATTCAGTACTTC | CASGPFRDTKNIQYF
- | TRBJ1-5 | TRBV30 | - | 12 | TGTGCCTGGAGCGGACAGTCAGGGCCCCAGCATTTT | CAWSGQSGPQHF
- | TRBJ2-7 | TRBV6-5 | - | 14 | TGTGCCAGCAGTTACGCCGCAGGAGCCTACGAGCAGTACTTC | CASSYAAGAYEQYF
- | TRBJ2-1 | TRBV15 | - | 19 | TGTGCCACCAGCAGAGAACGGGGGCAGCGTCGAAGCTCCTACAATGAGCAGTTCTTC | CATSRERGQRRSSYNEQFF
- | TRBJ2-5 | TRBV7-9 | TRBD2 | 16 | TGTGCCAGCAGCTTTCCCACCGGCGGGAGTGGAGAGACCCAGTACTTC | CASSFPTGGSGETQYF
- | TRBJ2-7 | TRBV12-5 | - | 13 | TGTGCTAGTGGAGGCCTTGTGAAGGACGAGCAGTACTTC | CASGGLVKDEQYF
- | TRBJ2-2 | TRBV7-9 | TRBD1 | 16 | TGTGCCAGCAGCCCCTCGACAGGGGCTCCGAGAGGGGAGCTGTTTTTT | CASSPSTGAPRGELFF
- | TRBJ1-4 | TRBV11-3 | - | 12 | TGTGCCAGCAGCTTTACTAATGAAAAACTGTTTTTT | CASSFTNEKLFF
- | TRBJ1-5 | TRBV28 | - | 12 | TGTGCCAGCTCAGGAGGCAATCAGCCCCAGCATTTT | CASSGGNQPQHF
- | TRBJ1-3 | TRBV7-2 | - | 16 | TGTGCCAGCAGCTTAGTGATGGGGATGGCTGGAAACACCATATATTTT | CASSLVMGMAGNTIYF
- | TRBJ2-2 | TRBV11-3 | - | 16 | TGTGCCAGCAGCTTAGAAACCCCTGGTTTGGCCGGGGAGCTGTTTTTT | CASSLETPGLAGELFF
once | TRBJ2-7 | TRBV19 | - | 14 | TGTGCCAGTAGTTTCTCACTAGGAGGATACGAGCAGTACTTC | CASSFSLGGYEQYF
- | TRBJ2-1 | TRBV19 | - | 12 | TGTGCCACCCAAAAGGGGACACGTGAGCAGTTCTTC | CATQKGTREQFF
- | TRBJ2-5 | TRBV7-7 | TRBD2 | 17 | TGTGCTAGCAGCGCCGAGGGACTAGCGGGAAACAGCGAGACCCAGTACTTC | CASSAEGLAGNSETQYF
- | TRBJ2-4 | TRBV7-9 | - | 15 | TGTGCCAGCAGCTTGGACGGGGTCAGCAAAAACATTCAGTACTTC | CASSLDGVSKNIQYF
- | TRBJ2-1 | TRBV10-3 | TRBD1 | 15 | TGTGCCACCATAGGGACAGGACACTCCTACAATGAGCAGTTCTTC | CATIGTGHSYNEQFF
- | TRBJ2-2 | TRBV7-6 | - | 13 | TGTGCCAGCAGCTTACCCGGGGGCGGGGAGCTGTTTTTT | CASSLPGGGELFF
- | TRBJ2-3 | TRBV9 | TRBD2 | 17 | TGTGCCAGCAGCGTATTGGCTAGCGGAAAAATCACAGATACGCAGTATTTT | CASSVLASGKITDTQYF
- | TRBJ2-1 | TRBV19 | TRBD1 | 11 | TGTGCCAGTAGAGAAGGGGGCGAGCAGTTCTTC | CASREGGEQFF
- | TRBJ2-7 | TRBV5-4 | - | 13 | TGTGCCAGCAGCCCGGACAGATCCTACGAGCAGTACTTC | CASSPDRSYEQYF